The TCR beta chain under discussion was sequenced for a study of pediatric ulcerative colitis. A word on this clone: The junction shows a germline mismatch at one end, possibly a read error.

Clones were read by immunoSEQ multiplex PCR, and TCRdb kept only the in-frame ones, dropping some. The sample yields about 36,000 clones, less than 80% seen once. The rectum was sampled with one to two pinch biopsies at colonoscopy. Germline V lookup: CDR1 SGHRS, CDR2 YFSETQ. CDR3 length equals 14 residues. The chain uses TRBV5-1 and TRBJ2-5; the match to TRBD2 covers 9 bases. The clonotype was recovered from a boy between 5 and 17 years old with moderate ulcerative colitis. Specimen: gut tissue. In DNA form, the CDR3 reads TGCGCCAGCACCTTGGGCGGGAGGGAGGAGACCCAGTACTTC. Translation: CASTLGGREETQYF.